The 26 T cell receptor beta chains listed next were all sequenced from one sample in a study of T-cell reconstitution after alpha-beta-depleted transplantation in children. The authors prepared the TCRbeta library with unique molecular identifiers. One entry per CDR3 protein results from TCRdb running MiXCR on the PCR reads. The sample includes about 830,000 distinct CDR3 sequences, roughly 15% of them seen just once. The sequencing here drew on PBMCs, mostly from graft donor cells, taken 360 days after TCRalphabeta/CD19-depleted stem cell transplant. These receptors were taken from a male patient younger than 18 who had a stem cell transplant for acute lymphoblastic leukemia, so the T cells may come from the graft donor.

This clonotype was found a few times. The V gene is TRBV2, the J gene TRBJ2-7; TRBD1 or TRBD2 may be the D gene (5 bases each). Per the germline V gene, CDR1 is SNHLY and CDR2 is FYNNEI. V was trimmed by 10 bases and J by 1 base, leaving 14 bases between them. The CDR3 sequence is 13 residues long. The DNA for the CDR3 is TGTGCCAACCGGGACCTCGTGTCCTACGAGCAGTACTTC. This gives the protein CANRDLVSYEQYF.

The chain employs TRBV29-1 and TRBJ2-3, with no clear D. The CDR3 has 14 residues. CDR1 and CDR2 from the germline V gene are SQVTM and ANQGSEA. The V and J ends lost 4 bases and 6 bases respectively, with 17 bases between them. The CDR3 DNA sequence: TGCAGCGTTGGCGGCGGTGAGGAGATGGATACGCAGTATTTT. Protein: CSVGGGEEMDTQYF.

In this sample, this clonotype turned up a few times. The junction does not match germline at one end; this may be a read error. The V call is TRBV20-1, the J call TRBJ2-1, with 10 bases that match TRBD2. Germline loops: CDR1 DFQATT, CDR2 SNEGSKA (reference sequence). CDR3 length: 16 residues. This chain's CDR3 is CCARDWSGRDTLEQFF. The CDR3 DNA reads TGCTGTGCTAGAGATTGGAGCGGGAGGGATACCCTTGAGCAGTTCTTC.

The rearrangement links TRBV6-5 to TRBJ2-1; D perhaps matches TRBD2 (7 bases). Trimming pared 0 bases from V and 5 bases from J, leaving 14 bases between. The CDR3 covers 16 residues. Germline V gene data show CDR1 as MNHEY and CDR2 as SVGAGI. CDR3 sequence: CASSYSGGTPNNEQFF. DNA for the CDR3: TGTGCCAGCAGTTACTCGGGGGGGACACCAAACAATGAGCAGTTCTTC.

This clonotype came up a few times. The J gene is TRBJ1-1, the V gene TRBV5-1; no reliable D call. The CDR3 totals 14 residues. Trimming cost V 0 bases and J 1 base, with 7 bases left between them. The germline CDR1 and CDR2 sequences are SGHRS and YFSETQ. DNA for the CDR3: TGCGCCAGCAGCTTGGGCTCTCAGAACACTGAAGCTTTCTTT. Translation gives CASSLGSQNTEAFF.

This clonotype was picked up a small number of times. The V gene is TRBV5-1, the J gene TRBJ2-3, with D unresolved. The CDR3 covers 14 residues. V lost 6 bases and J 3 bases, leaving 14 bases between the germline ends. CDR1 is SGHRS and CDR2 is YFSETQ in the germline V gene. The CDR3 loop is CASNEWTGTDTQYF. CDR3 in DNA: TGCGCCAGCAATGAGTGGACGGGTACAGATACGCAGTATTTT.

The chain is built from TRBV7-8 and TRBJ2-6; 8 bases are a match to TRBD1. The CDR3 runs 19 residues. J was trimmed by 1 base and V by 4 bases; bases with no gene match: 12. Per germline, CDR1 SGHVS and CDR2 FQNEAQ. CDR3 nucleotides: TGTGCCAGCAGCTCCAGGCCGGGACAGGCTATGTCTGGGGCCAACGTCCTGACTTTC. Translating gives CASSSRPGQAMSGANVLTF.

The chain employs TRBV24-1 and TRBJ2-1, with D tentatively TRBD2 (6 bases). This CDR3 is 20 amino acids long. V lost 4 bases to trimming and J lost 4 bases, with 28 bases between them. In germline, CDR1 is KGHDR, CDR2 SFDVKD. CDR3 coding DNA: TGTGCCACCAGTGACTCTCTTGCCGGGACTGGCATTACTCCTTACAATGAGCAGTTCTTC. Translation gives CATSDSLAGTGITPYNEQFF.

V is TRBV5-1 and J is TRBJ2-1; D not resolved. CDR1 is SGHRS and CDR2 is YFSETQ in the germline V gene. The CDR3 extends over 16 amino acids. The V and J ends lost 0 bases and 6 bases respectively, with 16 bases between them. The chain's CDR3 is CASSLVGPGTINEQFF. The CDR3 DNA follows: TGCGCCAGCAGCTTGGTGGGCCCTGGAACAATCAATGAGCAGTTCTTC.

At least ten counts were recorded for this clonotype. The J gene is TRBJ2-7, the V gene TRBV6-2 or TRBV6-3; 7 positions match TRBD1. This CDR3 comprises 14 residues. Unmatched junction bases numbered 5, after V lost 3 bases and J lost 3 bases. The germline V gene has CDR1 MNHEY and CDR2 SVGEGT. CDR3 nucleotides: TGTGCCAGCAGTTATCGACAGGGAAACTACGAGCAGTACTTC. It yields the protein CASSYRQGNYEQYF.

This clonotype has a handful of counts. CDR3 bases: TGTGCCAGCAGCTTTGTGGTCTACAATGAGCAGTTCTTC. Translating it yields CASSFVVYNEQFF. The chain couples TRBV7-9 to TRBJ2-1, with D unclear. With 3 bases removed from V and 3 bases from J, the gap between germline ends came to 6 bases. This CDR3 comprises 13 residues. The V gene's germline CDR1 is SEHNR and CDR2 FQNEAQ (reference sequence).

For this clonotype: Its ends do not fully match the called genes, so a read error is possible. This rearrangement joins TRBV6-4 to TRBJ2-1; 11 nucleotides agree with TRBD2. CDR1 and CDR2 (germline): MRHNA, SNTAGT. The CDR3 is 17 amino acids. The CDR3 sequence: CASSHSWISGRVNEQFF. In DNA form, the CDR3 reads TGTGCCAGCAGTCACTCGTGGATTAGCGGGAGGGTAAATGAGCAGTTCTTC.

The CDR3 DNA sequence: TGTGCCAGCAGCTTACAGGGGTACCAAGAGACCCAGTACTTC. Protein product: CASSLQGYQETQYF. The gene calls are TRBV11-3 and TRBJ2-5; weak D call: TRBD1 (6 bases). CDR1 is SGHNT, CDR2 YENEEA, per germline. CDR3 size: 14 residues. V lost 2 bases and J 0 bases, leaving 7 bases between the germline ends.

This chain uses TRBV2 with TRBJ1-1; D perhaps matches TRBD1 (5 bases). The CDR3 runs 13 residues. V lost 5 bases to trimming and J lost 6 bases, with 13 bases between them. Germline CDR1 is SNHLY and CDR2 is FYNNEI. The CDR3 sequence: CASSFSGLAEAFF. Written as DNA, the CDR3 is TGTGCCAGCAGTTTTTCAGGGTTGGCTGAAGCTTTCTTT.

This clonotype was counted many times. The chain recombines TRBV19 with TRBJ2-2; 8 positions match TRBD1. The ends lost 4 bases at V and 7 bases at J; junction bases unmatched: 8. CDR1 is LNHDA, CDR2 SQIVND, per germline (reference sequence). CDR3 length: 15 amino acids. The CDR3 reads CASSKQGVIGGELFF. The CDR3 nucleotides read TGTGCCAGTAGTAAACAGGGGGTGATCGGCGGGGAGCTGTTTTTT.

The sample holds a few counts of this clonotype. CDR3 in amino acids: CASSLVGLENIQYF. As DNA, the CDR3 is TGCGCCAGCAGCTTGGTGGGATTGGAAAACATTCAGTACTTC. The rearrangement joins TRBV5-1 to TRBJ2-4, with D uncertain. CDR1 is SGHRS and CDR2 is YFSETQ in the germline V gene. V was cut by 0 bases and J by 5 bases, with 9 bases left in between. The CDR3 has 14 amino acids.

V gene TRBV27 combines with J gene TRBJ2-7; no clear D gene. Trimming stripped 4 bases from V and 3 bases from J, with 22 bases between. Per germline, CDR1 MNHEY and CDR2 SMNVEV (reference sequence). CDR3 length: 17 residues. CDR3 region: CASSSLSIIGQYYEQYF. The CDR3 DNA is TGTGCCAGCAGTTCATTATCGATCATTGGCCAGTACTACGAGCAGTACTTC.

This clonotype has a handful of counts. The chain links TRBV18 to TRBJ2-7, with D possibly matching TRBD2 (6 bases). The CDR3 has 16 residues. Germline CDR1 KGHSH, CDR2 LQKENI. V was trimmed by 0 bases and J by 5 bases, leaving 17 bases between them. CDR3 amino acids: CASSPPPLAPRDEQYF. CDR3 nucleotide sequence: TGTGCCAGCTCACCACCCCCACTAGCACCTCGGGACGAGCAGTACTTC. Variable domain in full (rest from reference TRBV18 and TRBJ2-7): NAGVMQNPRHLVRRRGQEARLRCSPMKGHSHVYWYRQLPEEGLKFMVYLQKENIIDESGMPKERFSAEFPKEGPSILRIQQVVRGDSAAYFCASSPPPLAPRDEQYFGPGTRLTVT.

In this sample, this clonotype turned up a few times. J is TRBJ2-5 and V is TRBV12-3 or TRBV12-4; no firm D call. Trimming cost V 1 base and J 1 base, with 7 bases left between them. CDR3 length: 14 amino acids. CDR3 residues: CASSLELAQETQYF. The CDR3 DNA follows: TGTGCCAGCAGTTTAGAATTAGCCCAAGAGACCCAGTACTTC.

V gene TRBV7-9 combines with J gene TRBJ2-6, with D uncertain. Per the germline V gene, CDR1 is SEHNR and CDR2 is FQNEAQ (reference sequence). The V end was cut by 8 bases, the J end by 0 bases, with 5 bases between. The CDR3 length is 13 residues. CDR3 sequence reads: CASHPSGANVLTF. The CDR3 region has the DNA TGTGCCAGCCATCCCTCTGGGGCCAACGTCCTGACTTTC.

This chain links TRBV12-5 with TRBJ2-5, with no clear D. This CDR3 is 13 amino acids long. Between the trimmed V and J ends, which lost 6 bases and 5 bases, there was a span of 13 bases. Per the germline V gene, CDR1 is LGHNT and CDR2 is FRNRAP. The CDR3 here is CASGATNGETQYF. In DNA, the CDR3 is TGTGCTAGTGGGGCAACAAATGGGGAGACCCAGTACTTC.

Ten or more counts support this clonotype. The CDR3 nucleotides are TGTGCCAGCAGTTCTCATACAGGGGTTGGGGAGCTGTTTTTT. As protein: CASSSHTGVGELFF. The V call is TRBV12-3 or TRBV12-4, the J call TRBJ2-2, with 7 bases aligning to TRBD1. The CDR3 sequence is 14 residues long. Unmatched junction bases numbered 7, after V lost 4 bases and J lost 8 bases.

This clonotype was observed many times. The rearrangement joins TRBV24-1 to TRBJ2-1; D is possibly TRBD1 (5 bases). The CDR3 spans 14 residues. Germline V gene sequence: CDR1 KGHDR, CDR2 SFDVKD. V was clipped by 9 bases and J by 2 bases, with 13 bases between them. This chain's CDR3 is CATQKGATYNEQFF. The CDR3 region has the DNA TGTGCCACCCAAAAAGGGGCTACCTACAATGAGCAGTTCTTC.

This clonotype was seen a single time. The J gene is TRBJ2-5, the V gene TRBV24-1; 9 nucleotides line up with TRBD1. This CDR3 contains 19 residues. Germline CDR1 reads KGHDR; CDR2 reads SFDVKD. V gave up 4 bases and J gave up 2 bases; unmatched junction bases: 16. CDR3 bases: TGTGCCACCAGTGACTCCGGACAGGGGAGACGGTGGCAACAAGAGACCCAGTACTTC. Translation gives CATSDSGQGRRWQQETQYF.

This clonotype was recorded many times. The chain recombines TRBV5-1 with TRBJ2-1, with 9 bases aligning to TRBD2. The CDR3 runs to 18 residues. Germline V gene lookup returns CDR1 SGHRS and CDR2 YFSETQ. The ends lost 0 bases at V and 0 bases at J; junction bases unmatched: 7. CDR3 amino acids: CASSLAVSGRSSYNEQFF. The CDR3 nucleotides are TGCGCCAGCAGCTTGGCTGTTAGCGGGAGAAGCTCCTACAATGAGCAGTTCTTC.

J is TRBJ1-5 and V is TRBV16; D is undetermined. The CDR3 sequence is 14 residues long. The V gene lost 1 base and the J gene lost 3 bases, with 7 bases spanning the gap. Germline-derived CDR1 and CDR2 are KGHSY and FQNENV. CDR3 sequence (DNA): TGTGCCAGCAGCCAATTCACAGCCAATCAGCCCCAGCATTTT. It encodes CASSQFTANQPQHF.